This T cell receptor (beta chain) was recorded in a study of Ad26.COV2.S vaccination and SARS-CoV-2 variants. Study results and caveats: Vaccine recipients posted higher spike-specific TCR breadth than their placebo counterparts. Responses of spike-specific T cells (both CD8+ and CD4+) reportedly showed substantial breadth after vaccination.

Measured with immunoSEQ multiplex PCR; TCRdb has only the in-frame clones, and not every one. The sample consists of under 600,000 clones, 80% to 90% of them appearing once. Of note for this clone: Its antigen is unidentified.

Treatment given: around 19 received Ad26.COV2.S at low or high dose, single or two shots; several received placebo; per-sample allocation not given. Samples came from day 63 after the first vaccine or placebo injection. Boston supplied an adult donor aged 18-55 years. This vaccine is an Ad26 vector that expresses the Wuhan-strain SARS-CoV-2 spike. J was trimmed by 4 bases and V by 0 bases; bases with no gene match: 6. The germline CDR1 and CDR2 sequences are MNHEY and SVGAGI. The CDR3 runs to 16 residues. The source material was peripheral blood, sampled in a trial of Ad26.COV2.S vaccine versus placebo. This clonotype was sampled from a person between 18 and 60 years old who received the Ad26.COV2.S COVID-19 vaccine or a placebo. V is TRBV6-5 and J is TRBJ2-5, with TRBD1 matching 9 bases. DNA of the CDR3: TGTGCCAGCAGTTACTCGCCCACAGGGGGCGTAGAGACCCAGTACTTC. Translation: CASSYSPTGGVETQYF.